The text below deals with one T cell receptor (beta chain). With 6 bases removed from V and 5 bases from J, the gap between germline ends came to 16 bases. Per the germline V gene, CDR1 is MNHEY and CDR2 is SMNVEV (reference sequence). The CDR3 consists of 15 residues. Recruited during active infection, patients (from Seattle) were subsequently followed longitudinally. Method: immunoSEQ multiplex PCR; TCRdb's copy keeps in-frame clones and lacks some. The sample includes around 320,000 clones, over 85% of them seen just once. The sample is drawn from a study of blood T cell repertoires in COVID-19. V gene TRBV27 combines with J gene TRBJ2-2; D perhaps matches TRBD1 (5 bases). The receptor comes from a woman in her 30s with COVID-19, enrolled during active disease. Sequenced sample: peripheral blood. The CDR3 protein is CASSLGQGGTGELFF. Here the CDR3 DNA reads TGTGCCAGCAGCCTGGGGCAGGGCGGAACCGGGGAGCTGTTTTTT.